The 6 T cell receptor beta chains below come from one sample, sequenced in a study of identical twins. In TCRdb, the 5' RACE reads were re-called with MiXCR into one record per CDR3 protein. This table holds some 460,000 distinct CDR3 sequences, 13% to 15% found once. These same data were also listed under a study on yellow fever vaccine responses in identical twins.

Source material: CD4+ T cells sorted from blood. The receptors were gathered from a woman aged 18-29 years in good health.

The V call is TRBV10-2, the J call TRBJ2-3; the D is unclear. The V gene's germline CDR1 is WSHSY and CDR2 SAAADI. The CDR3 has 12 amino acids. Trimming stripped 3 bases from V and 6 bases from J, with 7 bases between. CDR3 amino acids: CASSDSLDTQYF. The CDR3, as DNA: TGCGCCAGCAGTGATAGTTTGGATACGCAGTATTTT.

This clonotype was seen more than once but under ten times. CDR3 in amino acids: CASRLVSGTGHNEQFF. CDR3 DNA: TGTGCCAGCAGACTGGTATCCGGGACAGGGCACAATGAGCAGTTCTTC. The chain joins TRBV6-5 to TRBJ2-1, with TRBD1 matching over 9 bases. This CDR3 has 16 amino acids. CDR1 is MNHEY and CDR2 is SVGAGI in the germline V gene. The ends lost 6 bases at V and 5 bases at J; junction bases unmatched: 11.

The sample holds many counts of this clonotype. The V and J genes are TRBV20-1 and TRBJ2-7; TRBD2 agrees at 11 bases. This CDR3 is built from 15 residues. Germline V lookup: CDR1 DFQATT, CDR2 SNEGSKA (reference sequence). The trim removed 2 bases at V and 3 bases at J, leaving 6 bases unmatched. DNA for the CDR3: TGCAGTGCTAGAAAGCTAGCGGGAGGAAACTACGAGCAGTACTTC. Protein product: CSARKLAGGNYEQYF.

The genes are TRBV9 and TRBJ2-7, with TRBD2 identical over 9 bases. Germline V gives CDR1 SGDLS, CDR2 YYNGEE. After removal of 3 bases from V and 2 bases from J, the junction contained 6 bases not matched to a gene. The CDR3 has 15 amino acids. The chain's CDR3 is CASSAGGGGAYEQYF. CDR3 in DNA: TGTGCCAGCAGCGCCGGCGGGGGGGGAGCCTACGAGCAGTACTTC.

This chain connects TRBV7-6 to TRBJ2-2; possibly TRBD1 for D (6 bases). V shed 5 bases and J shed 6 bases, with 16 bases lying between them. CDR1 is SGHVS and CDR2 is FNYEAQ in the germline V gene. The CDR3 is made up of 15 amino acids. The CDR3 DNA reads TGTGCCAGCAGCCCGGACAGCTCCGTCCCCGGGGAGCTGTTTTTT. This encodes CASSPDSSVPGELFF.

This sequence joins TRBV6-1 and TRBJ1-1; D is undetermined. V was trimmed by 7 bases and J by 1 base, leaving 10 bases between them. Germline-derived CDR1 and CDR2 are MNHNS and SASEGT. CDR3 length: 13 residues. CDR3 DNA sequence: TGTGCCAGCAACAATCGGGGGAACACTGAAGCTTTCTTT. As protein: CASNNRGNTEAFF.